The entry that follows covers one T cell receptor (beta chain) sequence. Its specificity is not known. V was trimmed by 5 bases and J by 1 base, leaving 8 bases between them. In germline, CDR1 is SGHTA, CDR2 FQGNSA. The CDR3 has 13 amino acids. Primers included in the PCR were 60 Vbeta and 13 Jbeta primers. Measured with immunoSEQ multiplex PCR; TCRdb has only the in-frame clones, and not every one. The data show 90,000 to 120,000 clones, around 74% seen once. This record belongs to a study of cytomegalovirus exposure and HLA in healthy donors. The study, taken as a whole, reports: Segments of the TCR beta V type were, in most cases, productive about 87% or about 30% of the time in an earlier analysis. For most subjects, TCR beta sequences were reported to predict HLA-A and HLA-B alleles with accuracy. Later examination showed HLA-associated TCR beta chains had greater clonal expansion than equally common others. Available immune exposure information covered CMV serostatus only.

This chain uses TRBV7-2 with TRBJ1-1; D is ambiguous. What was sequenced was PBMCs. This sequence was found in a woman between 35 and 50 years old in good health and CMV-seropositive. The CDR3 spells CASSPSGNTEAFF. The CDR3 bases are TGTGCCAGCAGCCCCTCAGGGAACACTGAAGCTTTCTTT.